This T cell receptor (beta chain) was captured in a study of control samples from healthy donors and cancer patients. Trimming took 3 bases from V and 0 from J; bases not matched to a gene: 7. Germline CDR1 and CDR2: MNHEY and SVGEGT. This CDR3 is built from 17 residues. This clone was detected a few times. Method: immunoSEQ multiplex PCR; TCRdb's copy keeps in-frame clones and lacks some. The sample holds 150,000 to 200,000 clones; approximately 94% are singletons and the top ten take around 1.3%. V gene TRBV6-2 or TRBV6-3 combines with J gene TRBJ1-3, with 8 bases matching TRBD1. This TCR derives from a woman younger than 30 in good health. Sequencing was done on a sample of blood. The DNA for the CDR3 is TGTGCCAGCAGTTATTTGGGGACAGGAAACTCTGGAAACACCATATATTTT. It yields the protein CASSYLGTGNSGNTIYF.